The sequence of this T cell receptor beta chain was determined in a study of PD-1 blockade in mismatch repair-deficient tumors. Study-level information: Patients had around twelve mismatch repair-deficient cancer types, all previously treated and progressing.

PCR or immunohistochemistry showed mismatch repair deficiency in every enrolled patient. A few pembrolizumab responders had their TCRs sequenced. The CDR3 is 16 amino acids. The germline V gene has CDR1 SGHVS and CDR2 FNYEAQ. V was pared by 2 bases and J by 4 bases, with 1 base of the junction left unmatched. Only in-frame clones appear in the TCRdb table, and some are missing; sequencing was by immunoSEQ multiplex PCR. The table records some 120,000 clones, about 74% of them present only once. Regarding the study as a whole: Rapid post-treatment expansion, then contraction, generally preceding radiologic response, marked tumor-resident clones.

This clone was found a few times. Its antigen remains unidentified. The sequence was collected from an adult with mismatch repair-deficient cancer. The specimen comprised peripheral blood, sampled roughly 13 months after starting pembrolizumab. The rearrangement uses TRBV7-6 and TRBJ2-2; TRBD2 matches 13 bases. The CDR3 loop reads CASSLTSGRATGELFF. Here the CDR3 DNA reads TGTGCCAGCAGCTTAACTAGCGGGAGGGCCACCGGGGAGCTGTTTTTT.